Listed below are T cell receptor beta chains from one sample, sequenced in a study of Graves' ophthalmopathy and Graves' hyperthyroidism. MiXCR, applied by TCRdb to the multiplex PCR reads, yields one record per CDR3 protein. The data hold under 200,000 distinct CDR3 sequences, with roughly two fifths observed a single time. The specimen was peripheral blood. These receptors originate from a woman between 35 and 50 years old with Graves' ophthalmopathy. CDR3s include the opening cysteine and the closing phenylalanine or tryptophan. The order of the fields is J gene, V gene, clone size, D gene, CDR3 protein, CDR3 DNA. D genes are given only for firm matches. Expanded clones get a size class; other rows say once, few or many, or leave the size out.

TRBJ1-5,TRBV10-3,.,TRBD1,CVISQQGNNQPQHF,TGTGTCATCAGCCAACAGGGGAACAATCAGCCCCAGCATTTT
TRBJ2-5,TRBV2,many,.,CASTVSGAGETQYF,TGTGCCAGCACCGTAAGCGGAGCCGGAGAGACCCAGTACTTC
TRBJ1-1,TRBV11-1,.,.,CASSDELNTEAFF,TGTGCCAGCAGCGACGAGCTCAACACTGAAGCTTTCTTT
TRBJ2-7,TRBV5-1,many,.,CASSLAGLATDEQYF,TGCGCCAGCAGCTTGGCCGGATTAGCGACCGACGAGCAGTACTTC
TRBJ1-5,TRBV6-5,many,.,CASSYAFNQPQHF,TGTGCCAGCAGTTACGCCTTCAATCAGCCCCAGCATTTT
TRBJ2-5,TRBV7-9,many,.,CASPDGETQYF,TGTGCCAGCCCTGATGGGGAGACCCAGTACTTC
TRBJ2-5,TRBV11-2,.,.,CASSVAGGPQETQYF,TGTGCCAGCAGCGTTGCCGGGGGGCCCCAAGAGACCCAGTACTTC
TRBJ2-7,TRBV20-1,many,TRBD2,CSARDGTSGTYEQYF,TGCAGTGCTAGAGACGGTACTAGCGGGACCTACGAGCAGTACTTC
TRBJ1-5,TRBV6-4,.,TRBD1,CASSDTGTAYSNQPQHF,TGTGCCAGCAGTGACACCGGGACAGCCTATAGCAATCAGCCCCAGCATTTT
TRBJ2-7,TRBV20-1,many,TRBD2,CSASDGGGINEQYF,TGCAGTGCTAGTGATGGCGGGGGGATAAACGAGCAGTACTTC
TRBJ2-2,TRBV2,.,.,CASSESGEELFF,TGTGCCAGCAGTGAATCAGGGGAGGAGCTGTTTTTT
TRBJ2-5,TRBV6-1,few,.,CASSAYRGSGETQYF,TGTGCCAGCAGCGCCTACCGGGGGAGTGGTGAGACCCAGTACTTC
TRBJ1-1,TRBV10-3,many,TRBD1,CAISDPGQVSGITF,TGTGCCATCAGTGACCCCGGACAGGTATCGGGAATTACCTTT
TRBJ1-1,TRBV19,many,TRBD1,CASSTGGGSNTEAFF,TGTGCCAGTAGTACAGGGGGGGGGTCGAACACTGAAGCTTTCTTT
TRBJ2-4,TRBV28,.,TRBD2,CASSLSTSGRAVKNIQYF,TGTGCCAGCAGTTTATCAACTAGCGGGAGGGCGGTCAAAAACATTCAGTACTTC
TRBJ2-5,TRBV7-9,many,TRBD2,CASSRTSGKAETQYF,TGTGCCAGCAGCCGGACTAGCGGAAAGGCCGAGACCCAGTACTTC
TRBJ2-7,TRBV29-1,.,.,CSVAPGRSYEQYF,TGCAGCGTTGCCCCGGGTCGTTCCTACGAGCAGTACTTC
TRBJ2-1,TRBV6-2/TRBV6-3,.,.,CASSFPTSYNEQFF,TGTGCCAGCTCCTTCCCGACTAGTTACAATGAGCAGTTCTTC
TRBJ2-7,TRBV12-3/TRBV12-4,many,TRBD2,CASSPEREAGLTYEQYF,TGTGCCAGCAGTCCCGAGCGGGAGGCGGGGCTCACCTACGAGCAGTACTTC
TRBJ2-5,TRBV19,many,.,CASGAGMETQYF,TGTGCCAGTGGGGCAGGGATGGAGACCCAGTACTTC
TRBJ2-7,TRBV6-2/TRBV6-3,.,.,CASSHWTYEQYF,TGTGCCAGCAGCCACTGGACCTACGAGCAGTACTTC
TRBJ2-2,TRBV3-1,many,.,CASSQGGTSGELFF,TGTGCCAGCAGCCAAGGAGGGACGTCCGGGGAGCTGTTTTTT
TRBJ1-1,TRBV11-2,.,.,CASSLEVGRSTEAFF,TGTGCCAGCAGCTTAGAGGTGGGCAGAAGCACTGAAGCTTTCTTT
TRBJ2-7,TRBV7-2,once,.,CASSFPDSSYEQYF,TGTGCCAGCAGCTTTCCGGACAGCTCCTACGAGCAGTACTTC
TRBJ1-5,TRBV6-1,many,.,CASSEGGLFNQPQHF,TGTGCCAGCAGTGAAGGGGGACTGTTCAATCAGCCCCAGCATTTT
TRBJ2-7,TRBV6-5,.,TRBD1,CASSYSLTGNEQYF,TGTGCCAGCAGTTACTCGCTGACAGGGAACGAGCAGTACTTC
TRBJ1-1,TRBV28,many,.,CASIPPSAEAFF,TGTGCCAGCATCCCGCCCAGCGCTGAAGCTTTCTTT
TRBJ2-7,TRBV12-3/TRBV12-4,.,TRBD2,CASSLEVAGGAYEQYF,TGTGCCAGCAGTTTAGAGGTCGCCGGGGGGGCCTACGAGCAGTACTTC
TRBJ2-7,TRBV20-1,.,.,CSADRGGYEQYF,TGCAGTGCTGACCGTGGCGGGTACGAGCAGTACTTC
TRBJ1-2,TRBV2,.,TRBD1,CASSGQGWGYTF,TGTGCCAGCAGTGGACAGGGCTGGGGCTACACCTTC
TRBJ1-5,TRBV11-2,.,.,CASSWKSGSGNQPQHF,TGTGCCAGCAGCTGGAAATCAGGGTCTGGCAATCAGCCCCAGCATTTT
TRBJ2-7,TRBV6-1,.,.,CASRLGRDGPYEQYF,TGTGCCAGCAGACTAGGCCGGGACGGGCCCTACGAGCAGTACTTC
TRBJ2-2,TRBV10-3,many,.,CAISEQGLDTGELFF,TGTGCCATCAGTGAGCAGGGCTTGGACACCGGGGAGCTGTTTTTT
TRBJ2-7,TRBV12-3/TRBV12-4,many,.,CASSFTGTQAGEQYF,TGTGCCAGCAGTTTCACCGGGACACAGGCAGGGGAGCAGTACTTC
TRBJ2-2,TRBV11-2,.,.,CASSWGPPERTGELFF,TGTGCCAGCAGTTGGGGGCCTCCAGAGAGAACCGGGGAGCTGTTTTTT
TRBJ1-5,TRBV6-1,.,.,CASRGKTGQPQHF,TGTGCCAGCAGAGGGAAGACGGGTCAGCCCCAGCATTTT
TRBJ2-1,TRBV20-1,many,.,CSARDLRVYNEQFF,TGCAGTGCTAGAGATCTAAGGGTGTACAATGAGCAGTTCTTC
TRBJ1-5,TRBV29-1,many,.,CSVAADQPQHF,TGCAGCGTTGCGGCCGATCAGCCCCAGCATTTT
TRBJ2-7,TRBV6-1,many,TRBD2,CASSGGTSGSDEQYF,TGTGCCAGCAGTGGGGGGACTAGCGGGAGCGACGAGCAGTACTTC
TRBJ1-2,TRBV7-3,many,TRBD1,CASSLDRDRVYGYTF,TGTGCCAGCAGCCTCGACCGGGACAGGGTCTATGGCTACACCTTC
TRBJ2-7,TRBV12-3/TRBV12-4,.,.,CASSLDLDSYEQYF,TGTGCCAGCAGTTTAGACCTTGACTCCTACGAGCAGTACTTC
TRBJ1-5,TRBV12-3/TRBV12-4,many,.,CASCRRGGSNQPQHF,TGTGCCAGCTGTAGAAGGGGCGGAAGCAATCAGCCCCAGCATTTT
TRBJ1-5,TRBV12-3/TRBV12-4,many,.,CASSLGRSNQPQHF,TGTGCCAGCAGCCTAGGACGGAGTAATCAGCCCCAGCATTTT
TRBJ2-2,TRBV12-5,many,TRBD1,CPTSVVGTGRNTGELFF,TGTCCAACCTCGGTCGTTGGGACAGGTCGGAACACCGGGGAGCTGTTTTTT
TRBJ2-5,TRBV7-9,many,TRBD2,CASSLGTSGQETQYF,TGTGCCAGCAGCTTAGGGACTAGCGGCCAAGAGACCCAGTACTTC
TRBJ1-5,TRBV20-1,many,.,CSARIGAEDRNQPQHF,TGCAGTGCTAGAATTGGGGCTGAGGATCGCAATCAGCCCCAGCATTTT
TRBJ2-7,TRBV2,.,.,CASSVQGAAFSYYEQYF,TGTGCCAGCAGTGTACAGGGCGCCGCTTTTTCCTACTACGAGCAGTACTTC
TRBJ1-2,TRBV6-2/TRBV6-3,many,TRBD1,CASGDRVFGYTF,TGTGCCAGCGGGGACAGGGTCTTTGGCTACACCTTC
TRBJ2-7,TRBV28,.,.,CASSFSAGAYEQYF,TGTGCCAGCAGTTTTTCCGCCGGAGCCTACGAGCAGTACTTC
TRBJ2-7,TRBV6-2/TRBV6-3,many,.,CASMREFYEQYF,TGTGCCAGCATGAGAGAATTCTACGAGCAGTACTTC